This TCR beta chain came from a study of T cell repertoires in cytomegalovirus infection. This clonotype was recorded many times. Its target is not known. General observations from the study: CMV-specific HLA-C-restricted TCR beta clonotypes dominated the ex vivo response.

TCRdb used MiXCR to reprocess the reads, holding one entry per CDR3 protein. The sample has under 350,000 distinct CDR3 sequences, around 9.1% seen once. This receptor was obtained from a human donor in good health (CMV status not recorded). Some clones in this sample may be carry-over from other donors' samples. Input material: PBMCs.

Here the CDR3 reads CASQGQGNQPQHF. CDR3 coding DNA: TGTGCCAGCCAGGGACAGGGGAATCAGCCCCAGCATTTT. The rearrangement joins TRBV12-3 or TRBV12-4 to TRBJ1-5, with 10 bases that match TRBD1. This CDR3 is built from 13 residues. V shed 8 bases, J shed 4 bases, and the junction held 2 bases outside the gene matches.